These T cell receptor beta chains were read from a single sample in a study of OX40 agonist ivuxolimab in advanced cancers. Produced via immunoSEQ multiplex PCR; TCRdb's table is partial and in-frame only. This sample has about 88,000 clones, with more than 75% found just once. Here the sequenced sample was CD4+ or CD8+ T cells sorted from blood, taken in a trial of the OX40 agonist ivuxolimab. The origin of the receptors is an adult with an advanced solid tumor such as melanoma, head and neck, liver or kidney cancer. The CDR3 runs from the conserved cysteine through the conserved F or W. The D gene is left open where the match is weak. Clone size is stated in some rows and not others, as once, few, many or a class when expanded.

TRBV7-6	TRBJ2-2	.	.	TGTGCCAGCAGCTTAAGAGTTGCAGGGAACACCGGGGAGCTGTTTTTT	CASSLRVAGNTGELFF
TRBV5-1	TRBJ1-1	.	.	TGCGCCAGCAGCCCTAGCAGTTTCACTGAAGCTTTCTTT	CASSPSSFTEAFF
TRBV11-3	TRBJ2-2	.	many	TGTGCCAGCAGCTTAGAAGTCGGGGTGGACACCGGGGAGCTGTTTTTT	CASSLEVGVDTGELFF
TRBV6-5	TRBJ2-3	.	.	TGTGCCAGCAGTTACTCCGGCCGCGGCACAGATACGCAGTATTTT	CASSYSGRGTDTQYF
TRBV7-2	TRBJ2-2	TRBD2	.	TGTGCCAGCAGCTTGAGGACTAGCGCGAACACCGGGGAGCTGTTTTTT	CASSLRTSANTGELFF
TRBV5-1	TRBJ2-5	.	.	TGCGCCAGCAGCTCAACCGGGACACCCAAAGAGACCCAGTACTTC	CASSSTGTPKETQYF
TRBV27	TRBJ1-2	.	.	TGTGCCAGCAGTGCCGACAGGAGAGCATATGGCTACACCTTC	CASSADRRAYGYTF
TRBV6-6	TRBJ1-2	.	.	TGTGCCAGCAGTAAAACCCAGGGATCAGTTTATGGCTACACCTTC	CASSKTQGSVYGYTF
TRBV9	TRBJ2-3	TRBD2	.	TGTGCCAGCAGCGTAGCAGCGGGGGTCCCCACAGATACGCAGTATTTT	CASSVAAGVPTDTQYF
TRBV6-6	TRBJ2-5	TRBD1	.	TGTGCCAGCAGTTACGTGGGACAGGGTGCGGCCCAGTACTTC	CASSYVGQGAAQYF